This TCR beta chain was retrieved from a study of T cells in Graves' hyperthyroidism and ophthalmopathy. Study summary: Peripheral blood was obtained at initial diagnosis, preceding any treatment. Overall study results and limits: Researchers found most expanded thyroid clonotypes above 0.001 in blood as well.

Germline CDR1 and CDR2: LGHDT and YNNKEL (reference sequence). The CDR3 runs 15 residues. With V trimmed by 4 bases and J by 10 bases, 11 bases remained unmatched. There were TCR beta CDR3 regions amplified from RNA transcripts. The HTBI primer set was used in a first-round RT-PCR of the TCR CDR3. TCRdb independently ran MiXCR on the multiplex PCR reads; one entry per CDR3 protein. Of approximately 630,000 distinct CDR3 sequences listed, 16% were seen once; the top ten hold less than 4.5%. Uncontrolled infection, other autoimmune disease, pregnancy and lactation each barred patients from inclusion. This clonotype occurred many times. Its matching antigen is unknown.

The chain links TRBV3-1 to TRBJ2-1; 9 bases agree with TRBD2. Source material: blood. The sequence was collected from a woman aged 25 to 39 with Graves' hyperthyroidism. The CDR3 DNA is TGTGCCAGCAGCCCCGGGGAAGCGGGAGGACGAGAGCAGTTCTTC. Translating it yields CASSPGEAGGREQFF.